Below, 18 T cell receptor beta chains from the same sample are listed, as sequenced in a study of T cells after yellow fever vaccination. TCRdb re-called the 5' RACE reads through MiXCR, storing one row per CDR3 protein. The sample lists hundreds of thousands of distinct CDR3 sequences, 8% to 10% occurring once. Sequencing used PBMCs, obtained on the day of the first yellow fever vaccination. The receptors were sampled from a man aged 18 to 35 who received the YFV17D yellow fever vaccine.

This clonotype occurred many times. The rearrangement uses TRBV6-4 and TRBJ2-3, with TRBD2 as a possible D gene (5 bases). This CDR3 comprises 14 residues. Trimming cost V 5 bases and J 3 bases, with 12 bases left between them. Germline V lookup: CDR1 MRHNA, CDR2 SNTAGT. The CDR3 region has the DNA TGTGCCAGCAGTCTAGCTTCAGGAACAGATACGCAGTATTTT. Its protein is CASSLASGTDTQYF.

This clonotype was counted at least ten times. The V and J genes are TRBV4-3 and TRBJ2-5, with 8 positions matching TRBD1. Germline CDR1 is LGHNA and CDR2 is YSLEER. The V segment lost 4 bases and the J segment 5 bases; nucleotides outside the gene matches: 6. The length of the CDR3 is 14 residues. The CDR3: CASSPTGAGETQYF. Here the CDR3 DNA reads TGCGCCAGCAGCCCGACAGGGGCGGGTGAGACCCAGTACTTC.

The V call is TRBV6-6, the J call TRBJ1-2; tentatively, D is TRBD1 (6 bases). Germline lookup yields CDR1 MNHNY and CDR2 SVGAGI (reference sequence). Trimming took off 6 bases at V and 5 bases at J, with 10 bases between the two ends. This CDR3 contains 12 residues. The chain's CDR3 is CASREGVYGYTF. DNA for the CDR3: TGTGCCAGCAGAGAGGGGGTATATGGCTACACCTTC.

This clonotype was seen ten or more times. This sequence joins TRBV6-1 and TRBJ2-6, with D possibly matching TRBD2 (6 bases). This CDR3 has 15 amino acids. V was cut by 5 bases and J by 2 bases, with 10 bases left in between. CDR1 and CDR2 from the germline V gene are MNHNS and SASEGT. The CDR3 DNA is TGTGCCAGCAGTCCCACGGGGGCTGGGGCCAACGTCCTGACTTTC. This sequence encodes CASSPTGAGANVLTF.

The sample holds a few counts of this clonotype. The chain employs TRBV5-4 and TRBJ2-3, with D possibly being TRBD2 (5 bases). Per the germline V gene, CDR1 is SGHNT and CDR2 is YYREEE (reference sequence). The CDR3 loop spans 13 amino acids. The V end was cut by 4 bases, the J end by 6 bases, with 12 bases between. The DNA for the CDR3 is TGTGCCAGCAGCACTAGGACGAGGGATACGCAGTATTTT. Its translation: CASSTRTRDTQYF.

A few counts support this clonotype. This chain uses TRBV20-1 with TRBJ1-5; 8 nucleotides line up with TRBD1. Looked up from germline, CDR1 is DFQATT and CDR2 is SNEGSKA (reference sequence). CDR3 length: 13 residues. With V trimmed by 6 bases and J by 5 bases, 6 bases remained unmatched. CDR3 DNA: TGCAGTGCCAGAACAGGGGGTTATCAGCCCCAGCATTTT. It yields the protein CSARTGGYQPQHF.

This clonotype was seen only a few times. This chain uses TRBV2 with TRBJ1-1; D ambiguous. Trimming stripped 9 bases from V and 1 base from J, with 21 bases between. Germline V gene data show CDR1 as SNHLY and CDR2 as FYNNEI. The CDR3 consists of 16 residues. The CDR3 region is CARTSTLRATNTEAFF. The CDR3 DNA reads as TGTGCCAGAACTTCTACCCTCCGGGCCACGAACACTGAAGCTTTCTTT.

Details on this clonotype: Compared with germline, one end of the junction differs, possibly owing to a read error. This chain joins TRBV2 and TRBJ1-2; 8 nucleotides match TRBD1. The germline V gene has CDR1 SNHLY and CDR2 FYNNEI. The CDR3 is made up of 17 amino acids. DNA for the CDR3: TGTGCCATCAGTTCGCGGCCGAGGGACAGGAGAAACTATGGCTACACCTTC. Protein sequence: CAISSRPRDRRNYGYTF.

This clonotype was counted between two and nine times. The chain couples TRBV6-2 or TRBV6-3 to TRBJ2-1, with TRBD2 matching 7 bases. Germline loops: CDR1 MNHEY, CDR2 SVGEGT. The CDR3 length is 16 residues. With V trimmed by 2 bases and J by 5 bases, 9 bases remained unmatched. The CDR3 protein is CASSYVRGGPDNEQFF. CDR3 coding DNA: TGTGCCAGCAGTTACGTCCGCGGGGGACCCGACAATGAGCAGTTCTTC.

The chain combines TRBV7-9 with TRBJ2-7, with no clear D. Germline CDR1 reads SEHNR; CDR2 reads FQNEAQ (reference sequence). V lost 0 bases and J lost 2, with 8 bases in between. This CDR3 has 14 amino acids. The CDR3 reads CASSLAGQTYEQYF. The CDR3 region has the DNA TGTGCCAGCAGCTTAGCCGGGCAAACCTACGAGCAGTACTTC.

This clonotype was found a few times. The chain is built from TRBV4-1 and TRBJ1-1; D uncertain. The CDR3 runs 15 residues. Between the trimmed V and J ends, which lost 1 base and 1 base, there was a span of 10 bases. Germline assignment: CDR1 MGHRA and CDR2 YSYEKL. As DNA, the CDR3 is TGCGCCAGCAGCCAAGGTGGTCGGGAGAACACTGAAGCTTTCTTT. This translates into CASSQGGRENTEAFF.

V is TRBV9 and J is TRBJ1-1; no firm D call. Trimming removed 0 bases at V and 3 bases at J, with 18 bases between. Germline V CDR1 and CDR2: SGDLS, YYNGEE. The CDR3 is made up of 17 amino acids. The CDR3 here is CASSVGKLRSQDTEAFF. Here the CDR3 DNA reads TGTGCCAGCAGCGTAGGCAAGTTAAGATCCCAGGACACTGAAGCTTTCTTT.

This rearrangement joins TRBV9 to TRBJ2-1; TRBD2 might be the D (5 bases). The CDR3 totals 15 residues. The germline CDR1 and CDR2 sequences are SGDLS and YYNGEE. V gave up 0 bases and J gave up 5 bases, with 12 bases separating them. The CDR3 here is CASSVAPLANNEQFF. In nucleotides, the CDR3 is TGTGCCAGCAGCGTAGCCCCCCTAGCCAACAATGAGCAGTTCTTC.

Many counts were recorded for this clonotype. CDR3 sequence (DNA): TGTGCCAGCAGCCTTTCGGGACAGGGGACGTCGGGGGAGCTGTTTTTT. Translated, it gives CASSLSGQGTSGELFF. V and J are TRBV4-2 and TRBJ2-2, with TRBD1 matching over 10 bases. The CDR3 loop spans 16 amino acids. With V trimmed by 4 bases and J by 8 bases, 10 bases remained unmatched. The germline gives CDR1 LGHNA, CDR2 YNFKEQ.

The V gene is TRBV6-4, the J gene TRBJ2-1, with TRBD2 identical over 10 bases. The CDR3 covers 15 residues. Germline trimming cut 3 bases from V and 3 bases from J; bases unmatched to any gene: 2. CDR1 is MRHNA and CDR2 is SNTAGT in the germline V gene. CDR3 in DNA: TGTGCCAGCAGTGAAGCGGGGGGGAACTACAATGAGCAGTTCTTC. It is translated as CASSEAGGNYNEQFF.

The chain uses TRBV11-2 and TRBJ2-2; 7 nucleotides align to TRBD2. Per the germline V gene, CDR1 is SGHAT and CDR2 is FQNNGV. Trimming at V came to 5 bases and at J to 4 bases, leaving 7 bases not matched to a gene. This CDR3 region has 15 residues. CDR3 sequence reads: CASSRVGEGTGELFF. For the CDR3, the DNA is TGTGCCAGCAGCCGCGTGGGGGAGGGCACCGGGGAGCTGTTTTTT. Using reference TRBV11-2 and TRBJ2-2 for the parts outside the CDR3, the full variable domain is EAGVAQSPRYKIIEKRQSVAFWCNPISGHATLYWYQQILGQGPKLLIQFQNNGVVDDSQLPKDRFSAERLKGVDSTLKIQPAKLEDSAVYLCASSRVGEGTGELFFGEGSRLTVL.

This clonotype was picked up many times. The chain employs TRBV5-1 and TRBJ2-3; 10 bases are shared with TRBD1. The CDR3 is 14 amino acids. Germline lookup yields CDR1 SGHRS and CDR2 YFSETQ. With V trimmed by 5 bases and J by 5 bases, 5 bases remained unmatched. CDR3 sequence (DNA): TGCGCCAGCAGTCACGGACAGGGGGGAGATACGCAGTATTTT. It yields the protein CASSHGQGGDTQYF.

This clonotype was seen repeatedly, ten times or more. The CDR3 region has the DNA TGTGCCAGCAGTTTAAAGCCGAATCAGCCCCAGCATTTT. It yields the protein CASSLKPNQPQHF. This rearrangement joins TRBV12-3 or TRBV12-4 to TRBJ1-5, with D unresolved. The CDR3 spans 13 residues. The V gene lost 2 bases and the J gene lost 4 bases, with 6 bases spanning the gap.